Following are 24 T cell receptor beta chains from one sample sequenced in a study of T cell responses to AZD1222 COVID-19 vaccine. Clones were sequenced by immunoSEQ multiplex PCR, and TCRdb holds only the in-frame ones, with some missing. The profile covers under 150,000 clones, with about 82% appearing a single time and less than 9.5% taken by the ten largest. Sequences were derived from peripheral blood, sampled 28 days after the second dose of the MenACWY control vaccine. The origin of the receptors is an adult who received the MenACWY meningococcal vaccine as a control.

CDR3 DNA: TGTGCCAGCATCCCCTCTAGGGTTGAGCAGTACGTC. Protein: CASIPSRVEQYV. The genes are TRBV3-1 (or the pseudogene TRBV3-2) and TRBJ2-7; D gene ambiguous. V was clipped by 7 bases and J by 7 bases, with 14 bases between them. CDR1 LGHDT and CDR2 YNNKEL come from the germline V gene (reference sequence). The CDR3 has 12 residues.

The rearrangement links TRBV5-1 to TRBJ2-5, with D possibly being TRBD2 (6 bases). Trimming took off 0 bases at V and 3 bases at J, with 12 bases between the two ends. The CDR3 contains 15 residues. CDR1 and CDR2 (germline): SGHRS, YFSETQ. The CDR3 region has the DNA TGCGCCAGCAGCTTGGTCCTGGAGGGAAAAGAGACCCAGTACTTC. Its protein product is CASSLVLEGKETQYF. Full variable domain (outside the CDR3, taken from reference TRBV5-1 and TRBJ2-5): KAGVTQTPRYLIKTRGQQVTLSCSPISGHRSVSWYQQTPGQGLQFLFEYFSETQRNKGNFPGRFSGRQFSNSRSEMNVSTLELGDSALYLCASSLVLEGKETQYFGPGTRLLVL.

This sequence joins TRBV19 and TRBJ1-1; D is possibly TRBD1 (5 bases). V dropped 6 bases and J dropped 3 bases, with 11 bases sitting between them. CDR3 length equals 13 residues. Germline V gene lookup returns CDR1 LNHDA and CDR2 SQIVND (reference sequence). The CDR3 region has the DNA TGTGCCAGTAGCCAGGGAAGGTACACTGAAGCTTTCTTT. Translated, it gives CASSQGRYTEAFF.

The rearrangement uses TRBV19 and TRBJ2-7; D may be TRBD2 (5 bases). This CDR3 spans 14 amino acids. V was clipped by 0 bases and J by 1 base, with 7 bases between them. Germline V gene sequence: CDR1 LNHDA, CDR2 SQIVND (reference sequence). The CDR3 DNA reads TGTGCCAGTAGTATAGAAGCGGTGTCCTACGAGCAGTACTTC. Its translation: CASSIEAVSYEQYF.

This chain joins TRBV3-1 (or the pseudogene TRBV3-2) and TRBJ1-1; D gene uncertain. The length of the CDR3 is 13 residues. Deletions cut 3 bases from V and 0 bases from J, with 5 bases between. Germline V CDR1 and CDR2: LGHDT, YNNKEL (reference sequence). The CDR3 DNA follows: TGTGCCAGCAGCCAGTACATGAACACTGAAGCTTTCTTT. Its translation is CASSQYMNTEAFF.

The table lists this clone with a count of one. The chain has TRBV27 and TRBJ1-6; the D gene is possibly TRBD1 (5 bases). The germline V and J ends were trimmed by 3 bases and 13 bases, with 16 bases remaining between them. Germline V gene lookup returns CDR1 MNHEY and CDR2 SMNVEV (reference sequence). The CDR3 has 14 residues. This chain's CDR3 is CASSFPGRGGPLHF. For the CDR3, the DNA is TGTGCCAGCAGTTTCCCGGGACGCGGGGGGCCCCTCCACTTT.

The V call is TRBV6-5, the J call TRBJ1-5; no clear D gene. Germline CDR1 MNHEY, CDR2 SVGAGI. The CDR3 is 13 residues long. V was shortened by 2 bases and J by 5 bases, with 7 bases between the two germline ends. CDR3 coding DNA: TGTGCCAGCAGTTACGGGTTGGATCAGCCCCAGCATTTT. As protein: CASSYGLDQPQHF.

This chain joins TRBV7-9 and TRBJ1-6; D is possibly TRBD1 (6 bases). CDR3 size: 16 residues. Germline lookup yields CDR1 SEHNR and CDR2 FQNEAQ (reference sequence). Trimming cost V 3 bases and J 8 bases, with 17 bases left between them. The CDR3 loop is CASSFSIQGYDSPLHF. In DNA, the CDR3 is TGTGCCAGCAGCTTCTCGATACAGGGATACGATTCACCCCTCCACTTT.

A word on this clone: One junction end does not reproduce the germline sequence, and a read error may be involved. The chain couples TRBV7-7 to TRBJ2-1; D perhaps matches TRBD1 (6 bases). This CDR3 region has 13 residues. Germline V gene sequence: CDR1 SSHAT, CDR2 FNYEAQ (reference sequence). The CDR3 coding sequence is TGTGCTAGCAGCCCAGGGGCACCCGATGAGCAGTTCTTC. Protein: CASSPGAPDEQFF.

V gene TRBV5-1 combines with J gene TRBJ2-3, with TRBD1 identical over 7 bases. The germline gives CDR1 SGHRS, CDR2 YFSETQ. The CDR3 length is 15 residues. After removal of 0 bases from V and 4 bases from J, the junction contained 5 bases not matched to a gene. The CDR3 region is CASSLGLQGADTQYF. The CDR3 DNA reads TGCGCCAGCAGCTTGGGACTTCAGGGGGCAGATACGCAGTATTTT.

This chain joins TRBV5-1 and TRBJ1-4, with 7 bases fitting TRBD1. Per the germline V gene, CDR1 is SGHRS and CDR2 is YFSETQ. There are 14 residues in the CDR3. Losses at the gene ends were 5 bases for V and 3 bases for J; bases not matched to a gene: 4. The CDR3 DNA sequence: TGCGCCAGCAGGCCAGGGGGTTCTAATGAAAAACTGTTTTTT. It translates to CASRPGGSNEKLFF. Supplemented by reference TRBV5-1 and TRBJ1-4, the full variable domain reads KAGVTQTPRYLIKTRGQQVTLSCSPISGHRSVSWYQQTPGQGLQFLFEYFSETQRNKGNFPGRFSGRQFSNSRSEMNVSTLELGDSALYLCASRPGGSNEKLFFGSGTQLSVL.

The chain joins TRBV19 to TRBJ2-7; perhaps D is TRBD1 or TRBD2 (5 bases each). Per the germline V gene, CDR1 is LNHDA and CDR2 is SQIVND (reference sequence). Trimming left V 0 bases short and J 3 bases short, with 12 bases between. This CDR3 region has 15 residues. CDR3 protein: CASSIEGRGLYEQYF. In DNA form, the CDR3 reads TGTGCCAGTAGTATAGAAGGCCGGGGCCTCTACGAGCAGTACTTC.

This chain joins TRBV27 and TRBJ2-7, with D tentatively TRBD2 (5 bases). The CDR3 runs 15 residues. CDR1 is MNHEY, CDR2 SMNVEV, per germline (reference sequence). V lost 0 bases to trimming and J lost 0 bases, with 9 bases between them. CDR3 sequence reads: CASSLSAVGSYEQYV. In nucleotides, the CDR3 is TGTGCCAGCAGTTTATCAGCGGTGGGCTCCTACGAGCAGTACGTC.

In this sample, this clone turned up a few times. The chain is built from TRBV18 and TRBJ1-6, with D unresolved. V was cut by 6 bases and J by 14 bases, with 17 bases left in between. Looked up from germline, CDR1 is KGHSH and CDR2 is LQKENI. The CDR3 has 13 amino acids. For the CDR3, the DNA is TGTGCCAGCTCTCGTACGACATGGGAGGCCCTCCACTTT. Its protein product is CASSRTTWEALHF.

This chain links TRBV24-1 with TRBJ2-3; perhaps TRBD2 as D (5 bases). The CDR3 extends over 14 amino acids. CDR1 is KGHDR, CDR2 SFDVKD, per germline. V dropped 4 bases and J dropped 3 bases, with 10 bases sitting between them. The CDR3 sequence: CATSEDTGTDTQYF. CDR3 sequence (DNA): TGTGCCACCAGTGAAGACACGGGGACAGATACGCAGTATTTT.

The V and J genes are TRBV7-6 and TRBJ1-3, with D possibly matching TRBD1 (6 bases). Trimming left V 5 bases short and J 2 bases short, with 10 bases between. The CDR3 loop spans 14 amino acids. Germline CDR1 is SGHVS and CDR2 is FNYEAQ. CDR3 region: CASSLTGPGNTIYF. Here the CDR3 DNA reads TGTGCCAGCAGCCTAACAGGGCCTGGAAACACCATATATTTT.

V gene TRBV11-2 combines with J gene TRBJ2-1, with 8 positions matching TRBD2. The CDR3 is made up of 15 amino acids. With 5 bases clipped from V and 2 bases from J, the junction kept 5 bases outside the gene matches. The V gene's germline CDR1 is SGHAT and CDR2 FQNNGV. The CDR3 spells CASSAGLAAYNEQFF. The CDR3 nucleotides are TGTGCCAGCAGCGCAGGACTAGCAGCCTACAATGAGCAGTTCTTC.

V gene TRBV18 combines with J gene TRBJ1-1; tentative D call: TRBD1 (6 bases). This CDR3 region has 15 residues. Trimming left V 6 bases short and J 4 bases short, with 18 bases between. Germline lookup yields CDR1 KGHSH and CDR2 LQKENI. This chain's CDR3 is CASSVSGVLGTEAFF. The CDR3 DNA is TGTGCCAGCTCCGTTTCAGGGGTTCTTGGCACTGAAGCTTTCTTT.

The CDR3 DNA sequence: TGTGCCAGCAGTGAACCGGGGACCACAGATACGCAGTATTTT. This translates into CASSEPGTTDTQYF. The chain has TRBV2 and TRBJ2-3; tentatively, D is TRBD1 or TRBD2 (5 bases each). Deletions cut 2 bases from V and 2 bases from J, with 8 bases between. This CDR3 contains 14 residues. Per the germline V gene, CDR1 is SNHLY and CDR2 is FYNNEI.

The V gene is TRBV7-8, the J gene TRBJ1-3; D is possibly TRBD1 (5 bases). Germline-derived CDR1 and CDR2 are SGHVS and FQNEAQ. V was shortened by 9 bases and J by 14 bases, with 23 bases between the two germline ends. This CDR3 region has 13 residues. CDR3 sequence reads: CARGVRLDPTLYF. The CDR3 coding sequence is TGTGCCAGGGGGGTAAGACTCGACCCAACCCTATATTTT.

V is TRBV3-1 (or the pseudogene TRBV3-2) and J is TRBJ1-5, with 7 bases identical to TRBD1. The germline V gene encodes CDR1 LGHDT and CDR2 YNNKEL (reference sequence). V lost 0 bases and J lost 2; bases outside the gene matches: 7. The CDR3 runs to 17 residues. The DNA of the CDR3 is TGTGCCAGCAGCCAAGACAGGGGGGTCCATGGCAATCAGCCCCAGCATTTT. This gives the protein CASSQDRGVHGNQPQHF.

This clone has more than one count but fewer than ten. This chain connects TRBV7-9 to TRBJ2-5; D is unclear. The germline CDR1 and CDR2 sequences are SEHNR and FQNEAQ (reference sequence). The V end was cut by 5 bases, the J end by 5 bases, with 9 bases between. The CDR3 spans 12 residues. CDR3 sequence (DNA): TGTGCCAGCAGCCCCGAGGATGAGACCCAGTACTTC. Translation gives CASSPEDETQYF.

The CDR3 coding sequence is TGTGCCAGCTCCCCCCCCGGACAGGGCTATAATTCACCCCTCCACTTT. It is translated as CASSPPGQGYNSPLHF. The chain combines TRBV18 with TRBJ1-6; TRBD1 matches at 8 bases. CDR3 length equals 16 residues. The V and J ends lost 6 bases and 3 bases, in that order; junction bases with no gene match: 7. Germline CDR1 and CDR2: KGHSH and LQKENI.

The V gene is TRBV6-5, the J gene TRBJ2-7, with unresolved D. The germline gives CDR1 MNHEY, CDR2 SVGAGI. Between the trimmed V and J ends, which lost 7 bases and 2 bases, there was a span of 12 bases. The CDR3 consists of 13 residues. CDR3 sequence reads: CASTDKSTYEQYF. In DNA form, the CDR3 reads TGTGCCAGCACCGACAAATCGACCTACGAGCAGTACTTC.